The rows below give T cell receptor beta chains drawn from one sample of a study of T cells after yellow fever vaccination. One entry per CDR3 protein results from TCRdb running MiXCR on the 5' RACE reads. Found here are some 120,000 distinct CDR3 sequences, under 8.5% of them singletons; the top ten hold around 2.5%. The material sequenced was CD4+ T cells sorted from PBMCs, taken 10 days after the first yellow fever vaccination. The receptors shown here come from a man aged 18-30 years who received the YFV17D yellow fever vaccine. Both conserved end residues are part of each CDR3. The order of the fields is D gene, CDR3 length, J gene, clone size, V gene, CDR3 protein, CDR3 DNA. The D gene is left open where the match is weak. Expanded clones get a size class; other rows say once, few or many, or leave the size out.

NA | 16 | TRBJ2-1 | many | TRBV12-3/TRBV12-4 | CASSPWGAGAGDEQFF | TGTGCCAGCAGTCCCTGGGGGGCGGGGGCCGGGGATGAGCAGTTCTTC
NA | 15 | TRBJ1-1 | many | TRBV12-3/TRBV12-4 | CASSLSSEGMTEAFF | TGTGCCAGCAGTTTGAGTTCAGAGGGGATGACTGAAGCTTTCTTT
NA | 13 | TRBJ2-1 | NA | TRBV11-2 | CASSTGTLNEQFF | TGTGCCAGCAGCACCGGGACTCTCAATGAGCAGTTCTTC
TRBD2 | 14 | TRBJ2-1 | many | TRBV12-3/TRBV12-4 | CASRSRTSTNEQFF | TGTGCCAGCAGATCCCGGACTAGTACCAATGAGCAGTTCTTC
TRBD1 | 14 | TRBJ1-1 | NA | TRBV5-1 | CASSRGGQNSEAFF | TGCGCCAGCAGCCGGGGGGGACAGAACTCTGAAGCTTTCTTT
TRBD2 | 13 | TRBJ2-5 | many | TRBV18 | CASSSGRDETQYF | TGTGCCAGCTCGTCAGGGAGGGACGAGACCCAGTACTTC
TRBD1 | 15 | TRBJ2-5 | NA | TRBV7-2 | CASSLDRGRGETQYF | TGTGCCAGCAGCTTAGACAGGGGGCGAGGAGAGACCCAGTACTTC
TRBD1 | 16 | TRBJ2-3 | many | TRBV6-1 | CASSLGQGIRTDTQYF | TGTGCCAGCAGCCTTGGACAGGGGATTCGCACAGATACGCAGTATTTT
NA | 14 | TRBJ2-3 | few | TRBV6-5 | CASSYSRATDTQYF | TGTGCCAGCAGTTACTCCAGGGCCACAGATACGCAGTATTTT
NA | 12 | TRBJ1-2 | few | TRBV6-5 | CASSRVGSGYTF | TGTGCCAGCAGCCGGGTAGGGTCAGGCTACACCTTC
NA | 13 | TRBJ1-1 | many | TRBV2 | CASTKTENTEAFF | TGTGCCAGCACCAAGACGGAGAACACTGAAGCTTTCTTT
TRBD2 | 15 | TRBJ2-7 | many | TRBV7-2 | CASRTKRGVSYEQYF | TGTGCCAGCAGGACGAAGCGGGGGGTCTCCTACGAGCAGTACTTC
NA | 15 | TRBJ2-6 | many | TRBV24-1 | CATSAQTGGANVLTF | TGTGCCACCAGTGCGCAGACCGGAGGGGCCAACGTCCTGACTTTC
TRBD2 | 17 | TRBJ2-5 | many | TRBV11-2 | CASSLGAAGGVQETQYF | TGTGCCAGCAGCTTAGGAGCAGCGGGGGGAGTCCAAGAGACCCAGTACTTC
TRBD1 | 12 | TRBJ2-7 | many | TRBV12-3/TRBV12-4 | CASSSTGVEQYF | TGTGCCAGCAGTTCTACAGGGGTCGAGCAGTACTTC
NA | 14 | TRBJ2-7 | many | TRBV5-6 | CASSQSDPTYEQYF | TGTGCCAGCAGCCAATCGGACCCTACCTACGAGCAGTACTTC
NA | 13 | TRBJ1-6 | NA | TRBV6-5 | CASTGPLISPLHF | TGTGCCAGCACCGGCCCCCTAATCTCACCCCTCCACTTT
NA | 17 | TRBJ2-7 | many | TRBV4-1 | CASSQDSHGGPLGEQYF | TGCGCCAGCAGCCAAGATTCTCACGGGGGGCCTCTTGGCGAGCAGTACTTC
NA | 15 | TRBJ2-1 | many | TRBV5-1 | CASSFDQSSYNEQFF | TGCGCCAGCAGCTTCGATCAGTCTTCCTACAATGAGCAGTTCTTC
NA | 15 | TRBJ1-6 | NA | TRBV5-5 | CASAAGPIRNSPLHF | TGTGCCAGCGCGGCAGGGCCAATTCGTAATTCACCCCTCCACTTT
NA | 14 | TRBJ1-1 | many | TRBV6-1 | CASSTGAVGTEAFF | TGTGCCAGCAGCACGGGGGCAGTTGGCACTGAAGCTTTCTTT